Reported below is one TCR beta chain. Its antigen is undetermined. This sample stems from a study of T cell responses to AZD1222 COVID-19 vaccine. Points from the study as a whole: Possibly, clonal diversity was underestimated; donors were largely white British and included more females. No day 14 peak samples; only post-peak repertoires were characterized. Unmutated variant regions are reportedly targeted by nearly half of spike-specific TCRs.

This CDR3 is built from 16 residues. CDR1 and CDR2 (germline): LGHDT, YNNKEL (reference sequence). V shed 4 bases, J shed 2 bases, and the junction held 8 bases outside the gene matches. Sequencing was performed with immunoSEQ multiplex PCR; in TCRdb, only in-frame clones are kept and a portion is missing. The data show 100,000 to 150,000 clones, nearly 90% seen once. The sequenced sample was peripheral blood, obtained on day 0 of AZD1222 vaccination. V gene TRBV3-1 (or the pseudogene TRBV3-2) combines with J gene TRBJ2-1, with 7 bases lining up with TRBD2. The clonotype originates from an adult in good health. The CDR3 reads CASSLAIAGPYNEQFF. Here the CDR3 DNA reads TGTGCCAGCAGCCTTGCTATAGCGGGTCCCTACAATGAGCAGTTCTTC.